Described below is a single T cell receptor (beta chain) sequence and its context. Patients selected for sequencing had displayed CD8+CD57+ cell expansion by flow cytometry. The sample comes from a study of CD8+CD57+ T cells in acquired aplastic anemia. The CDR3 totals 11 residues. The germline CDR1 and CDR2 sequences are GTSNPN and SVGIG (reference sequence). V lost 3 bases and J lost 4, with 6 bases in between. TCR beta VDJ combinations and CDR3 sequences were profiled from genomic DNA. A single record per CDR3 protein comes from TCRdb applying MiXCR to the reads. The sample consists of about 470,000 distinct CDR3 sequences, about a third of them appearing once.

This chain uses TRBV30 with TRBJ1-2; perhaps TRBD1 as D (6 bases). The source material was sorted CD4+, CD8+, or CD8+CD57+ T cells (not recorded which) from PBMCs. This clonotype was sampled from a human donor with aplastic anemia. CDR3 sequence: CAWRTGYGYTF. The CDR3 DNA follows: TGTGCCTGGAGGACAGGCTATGGCTACACCTTC.